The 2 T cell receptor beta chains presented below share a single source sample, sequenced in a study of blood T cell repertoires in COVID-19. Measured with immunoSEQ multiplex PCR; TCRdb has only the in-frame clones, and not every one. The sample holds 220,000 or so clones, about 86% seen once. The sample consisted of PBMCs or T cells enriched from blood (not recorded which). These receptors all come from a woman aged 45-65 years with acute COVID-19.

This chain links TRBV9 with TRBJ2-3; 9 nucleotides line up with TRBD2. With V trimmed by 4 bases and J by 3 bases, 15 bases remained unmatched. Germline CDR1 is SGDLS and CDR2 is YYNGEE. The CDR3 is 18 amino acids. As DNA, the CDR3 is TGTGCCAGCAGCCCAGCCTCGACTAGCGGAGGGCGGACAGATACGCAGTATTTT. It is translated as CASSPASTSGGRTDTQYF.

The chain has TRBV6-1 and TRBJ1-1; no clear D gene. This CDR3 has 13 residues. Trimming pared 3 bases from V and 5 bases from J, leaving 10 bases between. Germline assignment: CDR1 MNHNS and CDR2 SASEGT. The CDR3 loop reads CASSDPGMTEAFF. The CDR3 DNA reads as TGTGCCAGCAGTGACCCGGGTATGACTGAAGCTTTCTTT.